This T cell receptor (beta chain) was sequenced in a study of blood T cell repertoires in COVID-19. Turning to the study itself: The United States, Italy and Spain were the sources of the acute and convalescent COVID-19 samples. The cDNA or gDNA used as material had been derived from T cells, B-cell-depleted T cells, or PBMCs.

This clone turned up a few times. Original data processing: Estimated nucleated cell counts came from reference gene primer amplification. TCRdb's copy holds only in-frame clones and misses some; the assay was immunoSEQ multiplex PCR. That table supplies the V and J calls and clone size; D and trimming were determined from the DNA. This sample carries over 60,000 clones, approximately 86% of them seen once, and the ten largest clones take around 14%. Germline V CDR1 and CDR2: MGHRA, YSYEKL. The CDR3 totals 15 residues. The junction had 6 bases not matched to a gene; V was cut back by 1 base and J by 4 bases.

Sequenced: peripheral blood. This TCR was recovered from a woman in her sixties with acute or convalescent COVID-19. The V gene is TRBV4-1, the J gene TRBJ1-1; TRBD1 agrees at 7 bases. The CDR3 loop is CASSQADRVGTEAFF. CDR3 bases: TGCGCCAGCAGCCAAGCCGACAGGGTGGGCACTGAAGCTTTCTTT.